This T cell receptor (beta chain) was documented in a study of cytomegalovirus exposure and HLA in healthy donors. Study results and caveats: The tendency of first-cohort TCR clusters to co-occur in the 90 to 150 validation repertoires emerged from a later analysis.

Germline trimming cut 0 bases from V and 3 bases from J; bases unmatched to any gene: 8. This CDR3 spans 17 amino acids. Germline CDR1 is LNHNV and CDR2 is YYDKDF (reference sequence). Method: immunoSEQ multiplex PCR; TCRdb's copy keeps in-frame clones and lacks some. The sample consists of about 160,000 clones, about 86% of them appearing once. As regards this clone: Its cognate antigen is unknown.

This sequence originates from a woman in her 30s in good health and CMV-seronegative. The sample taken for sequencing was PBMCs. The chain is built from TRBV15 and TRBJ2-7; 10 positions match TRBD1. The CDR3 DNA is TGTGCCACCAGCAGAGATCTCCCGGGACAGGGGATCTACGAGCAGTACTTC. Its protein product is CATSRDLPGQGIYEQYF.